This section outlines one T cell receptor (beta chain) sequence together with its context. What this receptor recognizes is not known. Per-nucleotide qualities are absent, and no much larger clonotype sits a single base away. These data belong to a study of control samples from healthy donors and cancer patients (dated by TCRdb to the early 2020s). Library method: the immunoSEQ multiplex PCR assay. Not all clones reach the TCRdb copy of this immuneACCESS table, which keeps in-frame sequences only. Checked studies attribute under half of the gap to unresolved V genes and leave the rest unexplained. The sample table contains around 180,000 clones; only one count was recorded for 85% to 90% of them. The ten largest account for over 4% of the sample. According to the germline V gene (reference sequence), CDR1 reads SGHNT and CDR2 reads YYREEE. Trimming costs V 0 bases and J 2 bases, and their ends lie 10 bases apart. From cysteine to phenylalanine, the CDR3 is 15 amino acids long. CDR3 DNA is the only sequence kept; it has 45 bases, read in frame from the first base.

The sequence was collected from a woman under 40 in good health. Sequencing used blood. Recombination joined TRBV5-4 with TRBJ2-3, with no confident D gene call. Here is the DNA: TGTGCCAGCAGCTTGGAATCATCCCACACAGATACGCAGTATTTT. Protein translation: CASSLESSHTDTQYF.